This paragraph reports one T cell receptor beta chain. This PCR relied on a set of 60 Vbeta primers and 13 Jbeta primers. Only in-frame clones appear in the TCRdb table, and some are missing; sequencing was by immunoSEQ multiplex PCR. The data hold about 200,000 clones, with about four fifths observed a single time. This sample is drawn from a study of cytomegalovirus exposure and HLA in healthy donors. The TCR was taken from a boy aged 2-9 years in good health and CMV-seronegative. Sequences were obtained from PBMCs.

The DNA of the CDR3 is TGTGCCAGCAGTGACGCCCAGGAGGGCTACAATGAGCAGTTCTTC. This codes for CASSDAQEGYNEQFF. The rearrangement uses TRBV2 and TRBJ2-1; D may be TRBD2 (6 bases). Germline loops: CDR1 SNHLY, CDR2 FYNNEI. The ends were cut back, 3 bases at V and 3 bases at J, with 12 bases in the middle. The CDR3 totals 15 residues.